The 22 T cell receptor beta chains below all came from one sample that was sequenced in a study of T cells in Graves' hyperthyroidism and ophthalmopathy. From RNA transcripts, TCR beta CDR3 regions were amplified. With the HTBI primer set, the TCR CDR3 went through a first round of RT-PCR. One entry per CDR3 protein, called by TCRdb with MiXCR from the multiplex PCR reads. In the table there are hundreds of thousands of distinct CDR3 sequences, 45% of which are singletons. Sequencing used peripheral blood or thyroid tissue (not recorded which). The receptors originated from an adult man with Graves' disease, either hyperthyroidism or ophthalmopathy (not recorded which).

This clonotype has at least ten counts. The V gene is TRBV2, the J gene TRBJ1-6; TRBD1 might be the D (6 bases). The V gene's germline CDR1 is SNHLY and CDR2 FYNNEI. The CDR3 covers 15 residues. V lost 2 bases to trimming and J lost 6 bases, with 11 bases between them. CDR3 sequence reads: CASSEYREINSPLHF. CDR3 in DNA: TGTGCCAGCAGTGAATACAGGGAGATTAATTCACCCCTCCACTTT. Full variable domain (outside the CDR3, taken from reference TRBV2 and TRBJ1-6): EPEVTQTPSHQVTQMGQEVILRCVPISNHLYFYWYRQILGQKVEFLVSFYNNEISEKSEIFDDQFSVERPDGSNFTLKIRSTKLEDSAMYFCASSEYREINSPLHFGNGTRLTVT.

This clonotype has a count of ten or more. The V and J genes are TRBV7-9 and TRBJ2-7; D is possibly TRBD1 or TRBD2 (5 bases each). CDR3 length: 12 amino acids. The germline V gene has CDR1 SEHNR and CDR2 FQNEAQ (reference sequence). V lost 4 bases, J lost 3 bases, and 7 bases lay in between. CDR3 in amino acids: CASSWDGYEQYF. CDR3 nucleotide sequence: TGTGCCAGCAGCTGGGACGGCTACGAGCAGTACTTC.

This chain links TRBV20-1 with TRBJ2-2; 12 bases line up with TRBD2. V was clipped by 3 bases and J by 4 bases; unmatched bases: 3. The CDR3 is 15 residues long. CDR1 is DFQATT, CDR2 SNEGSKA, per germline (reference sequence). The CDR3: CSARTSGSSTGELFF. CDR3 in DNA: TGCAGTGCTAGGACTAGCGGGAGTAGCACCGGGGAGCTGTTTTTT.

The rearrangement uses TRBV2 and TRBJ1-4; 8 nucleotides align to TRBD1. The trim removed 7 bases at V and 6 bases at J, leaving 7 bases unmatched. In germline, CDR1 is SNHLY, CDR2 FYNNEI. The CDR3 has 14 amino acids. The CDR3 protein is CASTRTGYDEKLFF. Here the CDR3 DNA reads TGTGCCAGCACCCGGACAGGGTATGATGAAAAACTGTTTTTT.

A note on this clonotype: A much larger clone sits a single nucleotide away, making a read error possible. V is TRBV6-1 and J is TRBJ1-1; D uncertain. CDR1 is MNHNS and CDR2 is SASEGT in the germline V gene. This CDR3 comprises 12 residues. Trimming took off 4 bases at V and 6 bases at J, with 9 bases between the two ends. The CDR3 sequence is CASSGSGAEAFF. The DNA for the CDR3 is TGTGCCAGCAGTGGGTCTGGGGCTGAAGCTTTCTTT.

The chain recombines TRBV14 with TRBJ1-1; D gene uncertain. CDR3 length: 15 amino acids. Trimming removed 1 base at V and 0 bases at J, with 9 bases between. Germline V lookup: CDR1 SGHDN, CDR2 FVKESK. The CDR3 region has the DNA TGTGCCAGCAGCCAAGTGGGCCGAATGAACACTGAAGCTTTCTTT. It codes for CASSQVGRMNTEAFF.

This clonotype was observed at least ten times. The chain combines TRBV25-1 with TRBJ1-6; tentatively, D is TRBD1 (6 bases). CDR1 MGHDK and CDR2 SYGVNS come from the germline V gene. V lost 10 bases and J lost 3, with 13 bases in between. The CDR3 length is 14 residues. The CDR3 protein is CATATGGYNSPLHF. In DNA form, the CDR3 reads TGTGCCACCGCGACAGGTGGCTATAATTCACCCCTCCACTTT.

In this sample, this clonotype turned up a few times. The CDR3: CASSLVGGIRELFF. Written as DNA, the CDR3 is TGTGCCAGCAGCTTAGTCGGGGGGATCCGGGAGCTGTTTTTT. The chain has TRBV7-9 and TRBJ2-2; 7 bases fit TRBD2. With V trimmed by 1 base and J by 9 bases, 5 bases remained unmatched. Germline CDR1 SEHNR, CDR2 FQNEAQ (reference sequence). This CDR3 is built from 14 residues.

V gene TRBV29-1 combines with J gene TRBJ2-1, with TRBD2 matching 7 bases. TRBJ2-7 explains the end of the DNA better; the J call may be wrong. This CDR3 comprises 13 residues. The germline V gene encodes CDR1 SQVTM and CDR2 ANQGSEA. The CDR3 spells CSITSVPYNEQYF. The CDR3 bases are TGCAGCATAACTAGCGTACCCTACAATGAGCAGTACTTC.

This clonotype was observed a handful of times. The rearrangement joins TRBV2 to TRBJ2-7; tentatively, D is TRBD1 or TRBD2 (5 bases each). Germline V gives CDR1 SNHLY, CDR2 FYNNEI. The CDR3 loop spans 14 amino acids. Between the trimmed V and J ends, which lost 6 bases and 2 bases, there was a span of 14 bases. CDR3 coding DNA: TGTGCCAGCAGCCTAAATCCGGGACCCTACGAGCAGTACTTC. Amino acid sequence: CASSLNPGPYEQYF.

In its sample, this clonotype was seen many times. V usage is TRBV25-1 and J usage is TRBJ2-5; no definite D call. CDR3 size: 14 residues. Germline loops: CDR1 MGHDK, CDR2 SYGVNS. Deletions cut 1 base from V and 2 bases from J, with 8 bases between. This CDR3 is CASSEWADQETQYF. DNA of the CDR3: TGTGCCAGCAGTGAATGGGCGGATCAAGAGACCCAGTACTTC.

The rearrangement uses TRBV29-1 and TRBJ1-2, with D possibly being TRBD1 (6 bases). The germline V gene has CDR1 SQVTM and CDR2 ANQGSEA. Between the trimmed V and J ends, which lost 7 bases and 0 bases, there was a span of 15 bases. This CDR3 comprises 14 residues. The CDR3 nucleotides read TGCAGCGGGGAACAGGGTAACACTAACTATGGCTACACCTTC. Translating gives CSGEQGNTNYGYTF.

This chain's CDR3 is CASSLAEYRVGGYTF. The CDR3, as DNA: TGTGCCAGCAGCTTAGCAGAGTACAGGGTTGGTGGCTACACCTTC. The chain joins TRBV7-2 to TRBJ1-2; weak D call: TRBD1 (6 bases). CDR1 and CDR2 from the germline V gene are SGHTA and FQGNSA. V was cut by 0 bases and J by 7 bases, with 15 bases left in between. This CDR3 is 15 amino acids long.

The chain recombines TRBV11-2 with TRBJ2-5; 9 bases fit TRBD1. The CDR3 has 16 amino acids. J was trimmed by 2 bases and V by 5 bases; bases with no gene match: 9. Germline-derived CDR1 and CDR2 are SGHAT and FQNNGV. The CDR3 sequence: CASSPGTGRSQETQYF. The CDR3 coding sequence is TGTGCCAGCAGCCCTGGGACAGGGCGTTCACAAGAGACCCAGTACTTC.

The count of this clonotype is one. This chain joins TRBV24-1 and TRBJ1-5; D uncertain. There are 11 residues in the CDR3. Per germline, CDR1 KGHDR and CDR2 SFDVKD. Between the trimmed V and J ends, which lost 6 bases and 4 bases, there was a span of 3 bases. In DNA form, the CDR3 reads TGTGCCACCAGTTCTAATCAGCCCCAGCATTTT. Protein product: CATSSNQPQHF.

A single count supports this clonotype. This chain links TRBV10-3 with TRBJ1-3; no firm D call. V lost 7 bases, J lost 2 bases, and 6 bases lay in between. Germline V gene lookup returns CDR1 ENHRY and CDR2 SYGVKD. This CDR3 contains 12 residues. CDR3 bases: TGTGCCATCATTGGGGCTGGAAACACCATATATTTT. Its translation is CAIIGAGNTIYF.

This clonotype was counted only a few times. The J gene is TRBJ1-1, the V gene TRBV11-2; D is undetermined. This CDR3 has 15 amino acids. Germline V CDR1 and CDR2: SGHAT, FQNNGV. Trimming took off 5 bases at V and 4 bases at J, with 17 bases between the two ends. The chain's CDR3 is CASSPHPTETTEAFF. In nucleotides, the CDR3 is TGTGCCAGCAGCCCCCACCCAACAGAGACCACTGAAGCTTTCTTT.

This clonotype appeared a few times. The chain joins TRBV7-9 to TRBJ2-7; 9 bases are shared with TRBD1. J gave up 0 bases and V 6 bases, and 6 bases lay outside the gene matches. The CDR3 is 15 residues long. Germline V gene lookup returns CDR1 SEHNR and CDR2 FQNEAQ (reference sequence). CDR3 in amino acids: CASSTRDRASYEQYF. The CDR3 DNA reads as TGTGCCAGCAGTACCCGGGACAGGGCCTCCTACGAGCAGTACTTC.

This chain links TRBV7-9 with TRBJ2-5; perhaps TRBD2 as D (5 bases). Germline CDR1 reads SEHNR; CDR2 reads FQNEAQ (reference sequence). V was shortened by 2 bases and J by 5 bases, with 15 bases between the two germline ends. The CDR3 consists of 15 residues. Here the CDR3 reads CASSLIEAGGETQYF. CDR3 DNA sequence: TGTGCCAGCAGCTTAATTGAGGCGGGCGGGGAGACCCAGTACTTC.

This clonotype was seen repeatedly, ten times or more. The chain couples TRBV10-3 to TRBJ2-5, with TRBD2 matching 8 bases. The V segment lost 4 bases and the J segment 1 base; nucleotides outside the gene matches: 5. This CDR3 is built from 15 residues. Germline V lookup: CDR1 ENHRY, CDR2 SYGVKD. The CDR3 region is CAISAASGFQETQYF. In nucleotides, the CDR3 is TGTGCCATCAGTGCGGCTAGCGGGTTCCAAGAGACCCAGTACTTC.

This clonotype has only one observation. V and J are TRBV20-1 and TRBJ1-1, with a possible D match to TRBD1 (5 bases). CDR3 length equals 14 residues. Per the germline V gene, CDR1 is DFQATT and CDR2 is SNEGSKA (reference sequence). V lost 1 base and J lost 0, with 9 bases in between. CDR3: CSARGGQMNTEAFF. Here the CDR3 DNA reads TGCAGTGCTAGAGGAGGACAAATGAACACTGAAGCTTTCTTT.

CDR3 residues: CSATGSLKLFF. The CDR3 DNA follows: TGCAGCGCGACAGGGAGCCTAAAACTGTTTTTT. This chain uses TRBV29-1 with TRBJ1-4; 7 bases are a match to TRBD1. The CDR3 extends over 11 amino acids. Germline lookup yields CDR1 SQVTM and CDR2 ANQGSEA. V was clipped by 7 bases and J by 10 bases; unmatched bases: 6.